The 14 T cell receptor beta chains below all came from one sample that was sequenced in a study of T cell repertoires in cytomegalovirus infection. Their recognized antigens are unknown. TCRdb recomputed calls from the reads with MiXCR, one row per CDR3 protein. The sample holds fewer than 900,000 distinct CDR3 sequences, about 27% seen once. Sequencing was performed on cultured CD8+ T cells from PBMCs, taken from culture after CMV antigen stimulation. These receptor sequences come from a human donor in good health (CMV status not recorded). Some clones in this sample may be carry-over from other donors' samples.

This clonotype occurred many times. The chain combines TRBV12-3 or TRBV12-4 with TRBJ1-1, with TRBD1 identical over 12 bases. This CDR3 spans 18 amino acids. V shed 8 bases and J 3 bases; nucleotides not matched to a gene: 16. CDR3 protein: CASEPIGDRGLGDTEAFF. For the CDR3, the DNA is TGTGCCAGCGAGCCTATCGGGGACAGGGGGCTAGGGGACACTGAAGCTTTCTTT.

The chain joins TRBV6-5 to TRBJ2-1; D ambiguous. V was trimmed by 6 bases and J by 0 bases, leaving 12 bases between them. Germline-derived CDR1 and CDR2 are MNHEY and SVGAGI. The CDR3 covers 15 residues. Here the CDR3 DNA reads TGTGCCAGCAGGTCGACGCTCCTCTCCTACAATGAGCAGTTCTTC. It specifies CASRSTLLSYNEQFF.

CDR3 nucleotide sequence: TGTGCCAGCAGTCAGACTAGCGGGAGCACAGATACGCAGTATTTT. This sequence encodes CASSQTSGSTDTQYF. The V gene is TRBV12-3 or TRBV12-4, the J gene TRBJ2-3; 10 bases are a match to TRBD2. V gave up 5 bases and J gave up 0 bases; unmatched junction bases: 2. CDR3 length: 15 residues.

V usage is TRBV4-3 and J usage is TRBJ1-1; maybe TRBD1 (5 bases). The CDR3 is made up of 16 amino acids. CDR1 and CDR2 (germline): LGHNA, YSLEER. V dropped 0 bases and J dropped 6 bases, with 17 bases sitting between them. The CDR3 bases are TGCGCCAGCAGCCAAGATTCGTACGAGGGACGGGCTGAAGCTTTCTTT. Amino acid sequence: CASSQDSYEGRAEAFF.

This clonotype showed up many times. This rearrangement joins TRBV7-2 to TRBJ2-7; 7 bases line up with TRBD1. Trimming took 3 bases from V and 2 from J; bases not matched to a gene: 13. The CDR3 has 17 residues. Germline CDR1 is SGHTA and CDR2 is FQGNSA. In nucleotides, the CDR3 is TGTGCCAGCAGCTTGAACTGGGCTGACAGGGACCCCTACGAGCAGTACTTC. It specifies CASSLNWADRDPYEQYF.

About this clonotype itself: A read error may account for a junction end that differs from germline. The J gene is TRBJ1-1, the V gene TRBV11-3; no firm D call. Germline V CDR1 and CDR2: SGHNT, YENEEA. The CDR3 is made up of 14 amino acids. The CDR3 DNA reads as TGTGCCAGCAGCCCACGGGGAGGGAACGCTGAAGCTTTCTTT. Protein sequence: CASSPRGGNAEAFF. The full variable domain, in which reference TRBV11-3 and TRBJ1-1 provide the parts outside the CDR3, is EAGVVQSPRYKIIEKKQPVAFWCNPISGHNTLYWYLQNLGQGPELLIRYENEEAVDDSQLPKDRFSAERLKGVDSTLKIQPAELGDSAVYLCASSPRGGNAEAFFGQGTRLTVV.

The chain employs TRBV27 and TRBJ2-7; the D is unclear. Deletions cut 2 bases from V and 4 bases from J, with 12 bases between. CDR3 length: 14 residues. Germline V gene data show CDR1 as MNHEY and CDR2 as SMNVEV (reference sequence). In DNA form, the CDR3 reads TGTGCCAGCAGTTTAGAAGGGAAGGGTTACGAGCAGTACTTC. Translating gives CASSLEGKGYEQYF.

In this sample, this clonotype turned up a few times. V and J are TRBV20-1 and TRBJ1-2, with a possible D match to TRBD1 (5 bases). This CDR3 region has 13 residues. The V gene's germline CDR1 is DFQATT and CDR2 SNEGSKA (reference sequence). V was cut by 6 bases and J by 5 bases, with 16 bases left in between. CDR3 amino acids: CSANLGTEYGYTF. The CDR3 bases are TGCAGTGCAAACCTTGGGACCGAGTATGGCTACACCTTC.

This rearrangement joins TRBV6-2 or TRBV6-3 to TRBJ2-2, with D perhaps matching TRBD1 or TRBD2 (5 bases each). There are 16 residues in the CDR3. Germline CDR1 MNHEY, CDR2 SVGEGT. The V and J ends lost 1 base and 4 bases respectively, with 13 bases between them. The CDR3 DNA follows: TGTGCCAGCAGTTACTTCGGGACCCGAGGCACCGGGGAGCTGTTTTTT. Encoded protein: CASSYFGTRGTGELFF.

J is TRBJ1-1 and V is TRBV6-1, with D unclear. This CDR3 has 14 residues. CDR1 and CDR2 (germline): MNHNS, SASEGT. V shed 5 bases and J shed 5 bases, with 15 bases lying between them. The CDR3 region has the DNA TGTGCCAGCAGTTCTCAGGCGCGGAGAACTGAAGCTTTCTTT. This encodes CASSSQARRTEAFF.

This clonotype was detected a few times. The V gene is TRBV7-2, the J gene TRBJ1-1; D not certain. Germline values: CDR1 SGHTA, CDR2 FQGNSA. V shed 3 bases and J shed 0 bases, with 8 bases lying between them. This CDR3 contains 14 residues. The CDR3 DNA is TGTGCCAGCAGCTTCCCCCAAATGAACACTGAAGCTTTCTTT. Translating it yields CASSFPQMNTEAFF.

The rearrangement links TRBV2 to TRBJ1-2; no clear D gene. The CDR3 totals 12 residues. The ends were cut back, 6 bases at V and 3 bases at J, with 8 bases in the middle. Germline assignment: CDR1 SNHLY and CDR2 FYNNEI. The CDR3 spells CASRNPDYGYTF. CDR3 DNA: TGTGCCAGCAGGAACCCAGACTATGGCTACACCTTC.

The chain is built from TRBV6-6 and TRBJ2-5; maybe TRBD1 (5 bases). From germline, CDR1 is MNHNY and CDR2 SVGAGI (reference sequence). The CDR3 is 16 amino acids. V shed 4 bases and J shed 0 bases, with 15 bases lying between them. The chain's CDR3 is CASSSPRQRDQETQYF. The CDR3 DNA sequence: TGTGCCAGCAGTTCCCCACGACAGAGAGACCAAGAGACCCAGTACTTC.

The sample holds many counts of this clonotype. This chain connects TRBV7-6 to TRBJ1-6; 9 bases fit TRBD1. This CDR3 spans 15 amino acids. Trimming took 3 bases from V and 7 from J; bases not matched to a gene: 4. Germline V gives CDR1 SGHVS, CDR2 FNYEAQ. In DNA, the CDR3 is TGTGCCAGCAGCTTCAACAGGGGGCAAAATTCACCCCTCCACTTT. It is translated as CASSFNRGQNSPLHF.